The present T cell receptor beta chain was sequenced within a study of T-cell reconstitution after alpha-beta-depleted transplantation in children. Regarding the study as a whole: T-cell counts and diversity were attributed mostly to newly produced T cells one year after transplant. The study traced high day-60 TCRbeta diversity in some patients to surviving recipient T cells and thymic progenitors. Several hundred rapidly expanded clones from non-depleted graft cells reportedly supplied alpha-beta T cells about two months post-transplant.

V was shortened by 1 base and J by 2 bases, with 13 bases between the two germline ends. Germline CDR1 SGHAT, CDR2 FQNNGV. The CDR3 loop spans 16 amino acids. For TCRbeta, the library was prepared with unique molecular identifiers. TCRdb passed the PCR reads through MiXCR, listing each CDR3 protein once. The sample contains hundreds of thousands of distinct CDR3 sequences, under 30% of which appear only once. Notes on this clonotype: Its antigen is currently unknown.

The rearrangement joins TRBV11-2 to TRBJ2-3; tentative D call: TRBD2 (5 bases). The source is a boy under two years old who had a stem cell transplant for acute myeloid leukemia, so the T cells may come from the graft donor. The source material was PBMCs, mostly from graft donor cells, sampled 360 days after TCRalphabeta/CD19-depleted stem cell transplant. The CDR3 nucleotides are TGTGCCAGCAGCTTAGTAGGGAGAATGCACACAGATACGCAGTATTTT. This sequence encodes CASSLVGRMHTDTQYF.